This T cell receptor (beta chain) was captured in a study of CD8 T cells in ankylosing spondylitis. TCRdb re-analysed the 5' RACE reads in MiXCR, keeping a single row per CDR3 protein. The sample has more than 600,000 distinct CDR3 sequences; around a fifth are singletons. Findings of the study overall: Ankylosing spondylitis blood seemed to carry a telltale TCR beta motif made of under ten highly homologous variants.

This CDR3 region has 15 residues. Per germline, CDR1 SGHAT and CDR2 FQNNGV. Unmatched junction bases numbered 6, after V lost 4 bases and J lost 2 bases. This clonotype was counted between two and nine times. Its antigen is still unknown. The TCR sequence derives from a male donor with ankylosing spondylitis. The chain recombines TRBV11-2 with TRBJ2-3, with 7 bases fitting TRBD1. Sample: blood, either unsorted or a sorted T cell fraction (not recorded which). This CDR3 reads CASSYDREITDTQYF. The CDR3 nucleotides read TGTGCCAGCAGCTACGACAGGGAGATCACAGATACGCAGTATTTT.